One and the same sample provided the 5 T cell receptor beta chains below, sequenced in a study of OX40 agonist ivuxolimab in advanced cancers. TCRdb's table, derived via immunoSEQ multiplex PCR, lists solely in-frame clones and lacks some. The table records tens of thousands of clones, roughly 81% of them present only once. The sequences come from CD4+ or CD8+ T cells sorted from blood, collected in a trial of the OX40 agonist ivuxolimab. The source of these receptors is an adult with an advanced solid tumor such as melanoma, head and neck, liver or kidney cancer.

This chain uses TRBV6-1 with TRBJ2-7; D gene uncertain. Trimming took off 7 bases at V and 3 bases at J, with 13 bases between the two ends. The CDR3 length is 13 residues. Germline V gene sequence: CDR1 MNHNS, CDR2 SASEGT. CDR3 amino acids: CASMGATNYEQYF. The CDR3 region has the DNA TGTGCCAGCATGGGCGCAACCAACTACGAGCAGTACTTC.

The chain combines TRBV2 with TRBJ2-1, with 9 bases fitting TRBD2. Germline V gene sequence: CDR1 SNHLY, CDR2 FYNNEI. V trimming: 8 bases; J trimming: 8 bases; junction bases outside the gene matches: 13. The CDR3 extends over 15 amino acids. CDR3 protein: CASHDTGGGADEQFF. The CDR3 DNA reads as TGTGCCAGCCACGATACTGGCGGGGGGGCGGATGAGCAGTTCTTC.

V usage is TRBV7-8 and J usage is TRBJ1-5; the D is unclear. V lost 5 bases, J lost 0 bases, and 14 bases lay in between. The CDR3 runs to 16 residues. Germline assignment: CDR1 SGHVS and CDR2 FQNEAQ. CDR3 in DNA: TGTGCCAGCAGCCTTTCCCGGGCGGCTAGCAATCAGCCCCAGCATTTT. Its protein product is CASSLSRAASNQPQHF.

The gene calls are TRBV5-1 and TRBJ2-3, with a weak D call TRBD2 (5 bases). Trimming removed 5 bases from V and 1 base from J, with 17 bases in between. The germline CDR1 and CDR2 sequences are SGHRS and YFSETQ. The CDR3 is 16 residues long. DNA for the CDR3: TGCGCCAGCAGACTTGGAGGCCCGTCGGGCACAGATACGCAGTATTTT. This translates into CASRLGGPSGTDTQYF.

J is TRBJ2-3 and V is TRBV5-1; 7 bases agree with TRBD2. The length of the CDR3 is 17 residues. Germline V gene lookup returns CDR1 SGHRS and CDR2 YFSETQ. The V segment lost 0 bases and the J segment 4 bases; nucleotides outside the gene matches: 11. The CDR3 sequence: CASSLVGLRLAPDTQYF. The CDR3 DNA reads TGCGCCAGCAGCTTGGTAGGCTTACGACTAGCCCCAGATACGCAGTATTTT.